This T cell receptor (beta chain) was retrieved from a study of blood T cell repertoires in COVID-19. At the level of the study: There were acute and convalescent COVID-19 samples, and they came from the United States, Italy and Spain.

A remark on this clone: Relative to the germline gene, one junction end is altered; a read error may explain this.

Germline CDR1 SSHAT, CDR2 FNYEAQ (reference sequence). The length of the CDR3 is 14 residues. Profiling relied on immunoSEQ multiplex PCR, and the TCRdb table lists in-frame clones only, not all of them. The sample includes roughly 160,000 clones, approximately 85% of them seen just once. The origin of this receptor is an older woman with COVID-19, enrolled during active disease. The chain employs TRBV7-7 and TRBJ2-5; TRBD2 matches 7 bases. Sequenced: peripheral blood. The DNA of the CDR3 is TGTGCTAGCAGCTTAGATCGGACTAGATTGAACCAGTACTTC. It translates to CASSLDRTRLNQYF. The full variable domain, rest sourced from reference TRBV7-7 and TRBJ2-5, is GAGVSQSPRYKVTKRGQDVTLRCDPISSHATLYWYQQALGQGPEFLTYFNYEAQPDKSGLPSDRFSAERPEGSISTLTIQRTEQRDSAMYRCASSLDRTRLNQYFGPGTRLLVL.